The table lists the clone carrying this T cell receptor (beta chain) with a few counts. The sample belongs to a study of Graves' ophthalmopathy and Graves' hyperthyroidism. Researchers took RNA transcripts and amplified TCR beta CDR3 regions from them. First-round RT-PCR relied on HTBI primers, and a second-round multiplex PCR came next. TCRdb reprocessed the multiplex PCR reads with MiXCR, giving one entry per CDR3 protein. The table lists 200,000 to 250,000 distinct CDR3 sequences, around 42% of them singletons. The study excluded patients with other autoimmune diseases, uncontrolled infections, pregnancy or lactation. Over 9.5 ml of fresh blood yielded the PBMCs by density gradient. The receptor was isolated from an adult man with Graves' ophthalmopathy. Sequenced input: peripheral blood.

CDR3 in DNA: TGCAGTGCATCGACTGACAGAAGCTCCTACGAGCAGTACTTC. Translated, it gives CSASTDRSSYEQYF. V is TRBV20-1 and J is TRBJ2-7; D possibly corresponds to TRBD1 (5 bases). Germline V gives CDR1 DFQATT, CDR2 SNEGSKA (reference sequence). V was shortened by 6 bases and J by 0 bases, with 15 bases between the two germline ends. CDR3 length: 14 residues.